A selection of T cell receptor beta chains follows, all from one sample in a study of control samples from healthy donors and cancer patients. Only in-frame clones appear in the TCRdb table, and some are missing; sequencing was by immunoSEQ multiplex PCR. The top ten clones hold roughly 5.5% of a sample with 140,000 to 150,000 clones, 80% to 95% of them seen once. Sequences were obtained from blood. The source is a man aged 18 to 35 in good health. CDR3s include the opening cysteine and the closing phenylalanine or tryptophan. D genes are given only for firm matches. A row's size may be missing; if present it is once, few, many or a size class.

clone_size j_call d_call v_call cdr3_aa cdr3_nt
NA TRBJ2-7 NA TRBV4-1 CASSQYWGSYEQYF TGCGCCAGCAGCCAGTACTGGGGATCCTACGAGCAGTACTTC
NA TRBJ2-7 TRBD2 TRBV27 CASSKLGTSGASYEQYF TGTGCCAGCAGTAAACTGGGGACTAGCGGAGCTTCCTACGAGCAGTACTTC
once TRBJ1-2 NA TRBV15 CATSTSRVQTFFGYTF TGTGCCACCAGCACATCCCGGGTACAGACTTTCTTTGGCTACACCTTC
NA TRBJ2-3 TRBD1 TRBV6-5 CASSTWTGADTQYF TGTGCCAGCAGTACTTGGACAGGGGCAGATACGCAGTATTTT
once TRBJ2-7 TRBD2 TRBV18 CASSPLPSGSSDAYF TGTGCCAGCTCACCCCTCCCTAGCGGGTCATCCGACGCGTACTTC
few TRBJ2-1 NA TRBV5-6 CASNTDLGLGNEQFF TGTGCCAGCAACACGGACCTCGGCCTGGGCAATGAGCAGTTCTTC
NA TRBJ1-1 TRBD1 TRBV6-1 CASSEAQGTGRYTEAFF TGTGCCAGCAGTGAAGCGCAAGGGACAGGGCGATACACTGAAGCTTTCTTT
NA TRBJ1-1 NA TRBV11-2 CASSRGPGEAFF TGTGCCAGCAGCCGGGGCCCAGGGGAAGCTTTCTTT
NA TRBJ1-5 NA TRBV28 CASRQQPNQPQHF TGTGCCTCCCGACAGCAGCCGAATCAGCCCCAGCATTTT
NA TRBJ1-3 NA TRBV6-5 CASKRKTVRGNTIYF TGTGCCAGCAAAAGGAAAACCGTGCGGGGAAACACCATATATTTT
NA TRBJ1-5 NA TRBV30 CAWSLASGNQPQHF TGTGCCTGGAGTCTTGCTTCAGGAAATCAGCCCCAGCATTTT
NA TRBJ1-2 NA TRBV7-9 CASSFRNEDTRFYGYTF TGTGCCAGCAGCTTTAGGAATGAGGACACAAGATTCTATGGCTACACCTTC
NA TRBJ2-7 TRBD2 TRBV28 CAVIGTSGTYEQYF TGTGCCGTTATCGGGACTAGCGGGACATACGAGCAGTACTTC
NA TRBJ2-4 NA TRBV5-6 CASSHSTPAKNIQYF TGTGCCAGCAGCCACTCCACCCCGGCCAAAAACATTCAGTACTTC
NA TRBJ1-3 TRBD1 TRBV9 CASSVAGGLEGNTIYF TGTGCCAGCAGCGTAGCAGGGGGCTTGGAAGGAAACACCATATATTTT
once TRBJ2-5 NA TRBV7-8 CASSPTEQETQYF TGTGCCAGCAGCCCGACAGAGCAAGAGACCCAGTACTTC
NA TRBJ1-5 NA TRBV1 CTSSPGQHYYSNQPQHF TGCACCAGCAGCCCGGGACAGCACTATTATAGCAATCAGCCCCAGCATTTT
once TRBJ1-2 NA TRBV7-9 CASSRAGSGTAYGYTF TGTGCCAGCAGCAGGGCTGGATCAGGGACCGCCTATGGCTACACCTTC
NA TRBJ1-5 NA TRBV11-2 CASSLDRSDQPQHF TGTGCCAGCAGCCTAGACAGGTCGGATCAGCCCCAGCATTTT
NA TRBJ2-7 TRBD1 TRBV15 CATSGTGTESYEQYF TGTGCCACCAGCGGAACCGGGACAGAGTCCTACGAGCAGTACTTC
NA TRBJ1-1 NA TRBV19 CASSMSVNTEAFF TGTGCCAGTAGTATGTCCGTGAACACTGAAGCTTTCTTT
NA TRBJ1-6 NA TRBV2 CASRAGRSPLHF TGTGCCAGCAGGGCGGGGAGATCACCCCTCCACTTT
NA TRBJ1-1 TRBD1 TRBV30 CACATGYTEAFF TGTGCCTGCGCGACAGGGTACACTGAAGCTTTCTTT
few TRBJ2-6 NA TRBV12-3/TRBV12-4 CASSHGVNVLTF TGTGCCAGCAGTCACGGTGTCAACGTCCTGACTTTC
NA TRBJ1-5 NA TRBV27 CASSLGGHQPQHF TGTGCCAGCAGTTTGGGTGGTCATCAGCCCCAGCATTTT
NA TRBJ1-1 NA TRBV29-1 CSAGAPKVTEAFF TGCAGCGCTGGGGCTCCGAAGGTCACTGAAGCTTTCTTT
NA TRBJ1-3 NA TRBV27 CASSLRGFSGNTIYF TGTGCCAGCAGTTTACGGGGCTTCTCTGGAAACACCATATATTTT
NA TRBJ2-3 TRBD2 TRBV30 CAWSVRLAVDTQYF TGTGCCTGGAGTGTACGACTAGCGGTAGATACGCAGTATTTT
NA TRBJ2-1 NA TRBV4-1 CASSQDWAGGYNEQFF TGCGCCAGCAGCCAAGATTGGGCAGGGGGGTACAATGAGCAGTTCTTC
NA TRBJ2-1 NA TRBV15 CATSRQGTYNEQFF TGTGCCACCAGCAGGCAGGGGACATACAATGAGCAGTTCTTC
NA TRBJ1-6 NA TRBV12-3/TRBV12-4 CASSFTYNSPLHF TGTGCCAGCAGCTTCACATATAATTCACCCCTCCACTTT
NA TRBJ2-7 NA TRBV4-1 CASSQEAVAYEQYF TGCGCCAGCAGCCAGGAAGCAGTGGCCTACGAGCAGTACTTC
NA TRBJ2-2 TRBD1 TRBV3-1/TRBV3-2 CASSQLTGAGELFF TGTGCCAGCAGCCAACTGACAGGGGCCGGGGAGCTGTTTTTT
NA TRBJ2-2 NA TRBV20-1 CSASKAVTGELFF TGCAGTGCTAGTAAGGCGGTTACCGGGGAGCTGTTTTTT
NA TRBJ2-3 TRBD1 TRBV24-1 CATSDPGQGRDTQYF TGTGCCACCAGTGATCCGGGACAGGGACGAGATACGCAGTATTTT
NA TRBJ1-1 NA TRBV30 CAWSILASNTEAFF TGTGCCTGGAGTATCTTGGCCTCAAACACTGAAGCTTTCTTT
once TRBJ1-2 NA TRBV6-5 CASIPRDPLGYGYTF TGTGCCAGCATTCCCCGGGACCCGCTTGGCTATGGCTACACCTTC
once TRBJ2-1 TRBD2 TRBV9 CASTTGGGSYNEQFF TGTGCCAGCACCACTGGGGGGGGCTCCTACAATGAGCAGTTCTTC
NA TRBJ1-2 NA TRBV30 CAWSPREGGYTF TGTGCCTGGAGTCCCCGGGAGGGTGGCTACACCTTC
NA TRBJ1-1 TRBD1 TRBV2 CASSWGQRLTEAFF TGTGCCAGCAGTTGGGGACAGCGCCTCACTGAAGCTTTCTTT
NA TRBJ1-1 NA TRBV14 CASSQGQGAEAFF TGTGCCAGCAGCCAAGGCCAGGGCGCGGAAGCTTTCTTT
NA TRBJ1-5 TRBD1 TRBV5-8 CASSLYQGADQPQHF TGTGCCAGCAGCTTGTATCAGGGGGCTGATCAGCCCCAGCATTTT
NA TRBJ1-1 NA TRBV27 CASALGGGTEAFF TGTGCCAGCGCTCTGGGGGGGGGCACTGAAGCTTTCTTT
NA TRBJ2-5 TRBD2 TRBV3-1/TRBV3-2 CASSQRPITSGSWETQYF TGTGCCAGCAGCCAACGCCCAATTACTAGCGGGAGCTGGGAGACCCAGTACTTC
once TRBJ1-3 TRBD1 TRBV6-2/TRBV6-3 CASSTPGQGFNTIYF TGTGCCAGCAGTACCCCGGGACAGGGGTTCAACACCATATATTTT
NA TRBJ2-5 NA TRBV7-9 CASSRTLADQETQYF TGTGCCAGCAGCAGGACCTTAGCGGACCAAGAGACCCAGTACTTC
NA TRBJ2-7 TRBD1 TRBV2 CASSESGQAYEQYF TGTGCCAGCAGTGAAAGCGGACAGGCGTACGAGCAGTACTTC
NA TRBJ2-7 NA TRBV7-7 CASSLGRGGHEQYF TGTGCTAGCAGCTTAGGCCGGGGTGGGCACGAGCAGTACTTC
NA TRBJ2-7 NA TRBV4-1 CASSPGRGGGQYF TGCGCCAGCAGCCCAGGTCGAGGAGGCGGGCAGTACTTC
NA TRBJ2-7 TRBD1 TRBV6-5 CASRRTGEGEQYF TGTGCCAGCAGACGGACAGGGGAAGGTGAGCAGTACTTC
NA TRBJ2-2 TRBD2 TRBV7-3 CASSLSSGRRTGELFF TGTGCCAGCAGCTTATCCAGCGGGAGACGGACCGGGGAGCTGTTTTTT
NA TRBJ2-1 NA TRBV6-5 CASSTAPGWEQFF TGTGCCAGCAGTACGGCGCCTGGCTGGGAGCAGTTCTTC
NA TRBJ2-1 TRBD2 TRBV6-5 CASSYGLAWEQFF TGTGCCAGCAGTTACGGACTAGCCTGGGAGCAGTTCTTC